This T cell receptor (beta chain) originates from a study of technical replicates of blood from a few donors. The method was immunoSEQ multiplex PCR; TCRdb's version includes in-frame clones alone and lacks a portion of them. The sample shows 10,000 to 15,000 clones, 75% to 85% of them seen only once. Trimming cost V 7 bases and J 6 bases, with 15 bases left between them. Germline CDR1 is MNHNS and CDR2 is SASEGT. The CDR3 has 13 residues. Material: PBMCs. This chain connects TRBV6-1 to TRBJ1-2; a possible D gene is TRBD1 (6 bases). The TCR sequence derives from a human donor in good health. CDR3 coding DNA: TGTGCCAGCATCAGGGGCGCCGGGGATGGCTACACCTTC. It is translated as CASIRGAGDGYTF.